The next 20 T cell receptor beta chains were all read from a single sample in a study of OX40 agonist ivuxolimab in advanced cancers. Method: immunoSEQ multiplex PCR; TCRdb's copy keeps in-frame clones and lacks some. The sample has fewer than 35,000 clones; approximately 89% are singletons. Sample: CD4+ or CD8+ T cells sorted from blood, taken in a trial of the OX40 agonist ivuxolimab. Receptors originate from an adult with an advanced solid tumor such as melanoma, head and neck, liver or kidney cancer.

This chain uses TRBV18 with TRBJ1-5; D ambiguous. CDR3 length equals 15 residues. With 3 bases removed from V and 5 bases from J, the gap between germline ends came to 14 bases. Germline assignment: CDR1 KGHSH and CDR2 LQKENI. The CDR3 reads CASSPASAPDQPQHF. CDR3 sequence (DNA): TGTGCCAGCTCACCGGCCAGCGCTCCAGATCAGCCCCAGCATTTT.

This clone was observed once. V usage is TRBV19 and J usage is TRBJ2-7; 14 positions match TRBD2. This CDR3 has 19 amino acids. From germline, CDR1 is LNHDA and CDR2 SQIVND (reference sequence). V was pared by 5 bases and J by 4 bases, with 16 bases of the junction left unmatched. CDR3 nucleotide sequence: TGTGCCAGTAGTTCCACGACTAGCGGGAGGGATAACCCAATTTACGAGCAGTACTTC. This translates into CASSSTTSGRDNPIYEQYF.

V is TRBV7-2 and J is TRBJ2-1; D remains ambiguous. Germline CDR1 SGHTA, CDR2 FQGNSA. V dropped 1 base and J dropped 0 bases, with 7 bases sitting between them. The CDR3 sequence is 15 residues long. CDR3 in DNA: TGTGCCAGCAGCTTAGGACTGAGCTCCTACAATGAGCAGTTCTTC. Its protein is CASSLGLSSYNEQFF. Supplemented by reference TRBV7-2 and TRBJ2-1, the full variable domain reads GAGVSQSPSNKVTEKGKDVELRCDPISGHTALYWYRQSLGQGLEFLIYFQGNSAPDKSGLPSDRFSAERTGGSVSTLTIQRTQQEDSAVYLCASSLGLSSYNEQFFGPGTRLTVL.

The chain joins TRBV6-1 to TRBJ1-1; D not certain. Trimming took 7 bases from V and 3 from J, leaving 12 bases between them. The CDR3 is 13 residues long. Looked up from germline, CDR1 is MNHNS and CDR2 is SASEGT. Here the CDR3 reads CASKRQGYTEAFF. CDR3 DNA: TGTGCCAGCAAAAGACAAGGCTACACTGAAGCTTTCTTT.

V and J are TRBV11-2 and TRBJ2-1; D remains unclear. The germline gives CDR1 SGHAT, CDR2 FQNNGV. V lost 6 bases to trimming and J lost 4 bases, with 13 bases between them. This CDR3 has 14 amino acids. The CDR3 DNA sequence: TGTGCCAGCAGGTCGACGACGGGTTACAATGAGCAGTTCTTC. Its translation: CASRSTTGYNEQFF.

This chain joins TRBV29-1 and TRBJ2-3, with D perhaps assigned TRBD1 or TRBD2 (6 bases each). Trimming left V 4 bases short and J 4 bases short, with 15 bases between. Germline-derived CDR1 and CDR2 are SQVTM and ANQGSEA. This CDR3 comprises 14 residues. The CDR3 loop reads CSVGRGSPPDTQYF. The CDR3, as DNA: TGCAGCGTTGGGAGGGGGAGCCCACCAGATACGCAGTATTTT.

This clone was observed a handful of times. This chain connects TRBV5-1 to TRBJ2-7, with D possibly being TRBD1 or TRBD2 (6 bases each). V was trimmed by 0 bases and J by 0 bases, leaving 13 bases between them. Germline V gene sequence: CDR1 SGHRS, CDR2 YFSETQ. The CDR3 is made up of 16 amino acids. CDR3 DNA: TGCGCCAGCAGCTTGGGACAGGCCGGGAGCTCCTACGAGCAGTACTTC. It specifies CASSLGQAGSSYEQYF. The full variable domain, in which reference TRBV5-1 and TRBJ2-7 provide the parts outside the CDR3, is KAGVTQTPRYLIKTRGQQVTLSCSPISGHRSVSWYQQTPGQGLQFLFEYFSETQRNKGNFPGRFSGRQFSNSRSEMNVSTLELGDSALYLCASSLGQAGSSYEQYFGPGTRLTVT.

The chain is built from TRBV7-2 and TRBJ2-7; TRBD1 matches at 7 bases. This CDR3 contains 14 residues. The trim removed 3 bases at V and 5 bases at J, leaving 7 bases unmatched. In germline, CDR1 is SGHTA, CDR2 FQGNSA. The DNA for the CDR3 is TGTGCCAGCAGCTTTAGACAGGGTATACACGAGCAGTACTTC. It encodes CASSFRQGIHEQYF.

The chain links TRBV11-2 to TRBJ2-3, with D tentatively TRBD2 (6 bases). The CDR3 has 14 amino acids. V was pared by 7 bases and J by 14 bases, with 25 bases between. CDR1 and CDR2 (germline): SGHAT, FQNNGV. CDR3 protein: CASTGVGGGPRGYF. The CDR3 region has the DNA TGTGCCAGCACGGGGGTTGGCGGTGGCCCACGGGGGTATTTT.

This clone appeared once. The J gene is TRBJ2-1, the V gene TRBV6-4; maybe TRBD2 (6 bases). Germline V gene data show CDR1 as MRHNA and CDR2 as SNTAGT. The CDR3 consists of 15 residues. V was shortened by 6 bases and J by 2 bases, with 14 bases between the two germline ends. The CDR3 coding sequence is TGTGCCAGCAGCGACCCGGGACTGACCTACAATGAGCAGTTCTTC. This gives the protein CASSDPGLTYNEQFF.

Turning to this clone: The junction does not match germline at one end; this may be a read error. V and J are TRBV7-2 and TRBJ2-7, with unresolved D. There are 12 residues in the CDR3. Germline CDR1 is SGHTA and CDR2 is FQGNSA. The CDR3 sequence is CASSPGFRPVGF. The CDR3 DNA reads as TGTGCCAGCAGCCCCGGATTTAGGCCCGTGGGCTTC.

The gene calls are TRBV4-1 and TRBJ2-4, with D possibly matching TRBD1 (5 bases). This CDR3 is built from 15 residues. The germline CDR1 and CDR2 sequences are MGHRA and YSYEKL. Trimming shortened V by 1 base and J by 2 bases, and 9 bases separated the two germline ends. This CDR3 reads CASSQGQGTKNIQYF. Written as DNA, the CDR3 is TGCGCCAGCAGCCAAGGGCAGGGAACCAAAAACATTCAGTACTTC.

The chain joins TRBV18 to TRBJ1-3; D perhaps matches TRBD1 (6 bases). The CDR3 extends over 16 amino acids. The germline V gene encodes CDR1 KGHSH and CDR2 LQKENI. Between the trimmed V and J ends, which lost 2 bases and 4 bases, there was a span of 15 bases. CDR3: CASSPLEQGGGNTIYF. The CDR3 coding sequence is TGTGCCAGCTCACCATTAGAACAGGGTGGCGGAAACACCATATATTTT.

The CDR3 region is CASSLRQNTEAFF. The CDR3 coding sequence is TGCGCCAGCAGCCTCCGACAGAACACTGAAGCTTTCTTT. The chain has TRBV5-1 and TRBJ1-1; no clear D gene. The CDR3 spans 13 residues. The V end lost 4 bases, the J end lost 1 base, and 8 bases lay between the germline ends. Germline loops: CDR1 SGHRS, CDR2 YFSETQ.

This clone has a handful of counts. This sequence joins TRBV10-3 and TRBJ2-7; 8 nucleotides agree with TRBD2. CDR3 length: 15 residues. The germline V gene encodes CDR1 ENHRY and CDR2 SYGVKD. The ends lost 2 bases at V and 5 bases at J; junction bases unmatched: 8. The CDR3 sequence: CAISEGSSGSHEQYF. The CDR3 coding sequence is TGTGCCATCAGTGAGGGATCCAGCGGGAGCCACGAGCAGTACTTC.

This chain joins TRBV28 and TRBJ1-2; 11 positions match TRBD1. The length of the CDR3 is 14 residues. The V gene end was trimmed by 6 bases and the J gene end by 7 bases; junction bases not matched to a gene: 7. Germline assignment: CDR1 MDHEN and CDR2 SYDVKM. The DNA of the CDR3 is TGTGCCAGCAGGACCGGACAGGGGGCAATTGGCTACACCTTC. Protein sequence: CASRTGQGAIGYTF.

The chain joins TRBV7-2 to TRBJ2-2; 7 bases agree with TRBD1. This CDR3 is built from 15 residues. V was pared by 1 base and J by 6 bases, with 5 bases of the junction left unmatched. Per the germline V gene, CDR1 is SGHTA and CDR2 is FQGNSA. CDR3 sequence: CASSLVSGTAGELFF. The CDR3 coding sequence is TGTGCCAGCAGCTTAGTGTCCGGGACAGCCGGGGAGCTGTTTTTT.

This chain links TRBV7-3 with TRBJ2-1; TRBD2 agrees at 7 bases. The CDR3 consists of 15 residues. Germline CDR1 is SGHTA and CDR2 is FQGTGA. V dropped 5 bases and J dropped 4; count of bases not matched to a gene: 8. The CDR3 nucleotides read TGTGCCAGCAGCCGCGGACTAGGCACTTACAATGAGCAGTTCTTC. It is translated as CASSRGLGTYNEQFF.

The chain uses TRBV7-6 and TRBJ1-6; no clear D gene. Trimming removed 5 bases from V and 4 bases from J, with 21 bases in between. The CDR3 runs 18 residues. Germline-derived CDR1 and CDR2 are SGHVS and FNYEAQ. The CDR3 spells CASSQREPSAAYNSPLHF. The CDR3 DNA is TGTGCCAGCAGCCAACGGGAACCCTCCGCAGCATATAATTCACCCCTCCACTTT. Full variable domain (rest looked up from reference TRBV7-6 and TRBJ1-6): GAGVSQSPRYKVTKRGQDVALRCDPISGHVSLYWYRQALGQGPEFLTYFNYEAQQDKSGLPNDRFSAERPEGSISTLTIQRTEQRDSAMYRCASSQREPSAAYNSPLHFGNGTRLTVT.

The V call is TRBV25-1, the J call TRBJ1-1, with D uncertain. The CDR3 has 11 residues. Trimming took off 7 bases at V and 2 bases at J, with 5 bases between the two ends. The germline V gene encodes CDR1 MGHDK and CDR2 SYGVNS. The CDR3 region is CASTRNTEAFF. The DNA for the CDR3 is TGTGCCAGCACGCGAAACACTGAAGCTTTCTTT.